This T cell receptor (beta chain) was observed in a study of cytomegalovirus exposure and HLA in healthy donors. Study-wide points: Available immune exposure information was restricted to CMV serostatus only. Productive status was seen about 90% or about 30% of the time for most TCR beta V segments in an earlier analysis.

As to this clone: Its antigen is not identified.

Vbeta (60) and Jbeta (13) primers were used in the PCR. Repertoires were generated with immunoSEQ multiplex PCR, while TCRdb's copy carries only in-frame clones and drops some. The sample carries 150,000 to 200,000 clones, 65% to 85% recorded once. This CDR3 is 13 amino acids long. Germline V lookup: CDR1 ENHRY, CDR2 SYGVKD. V lost 6 bases, J lost 3 bases, and 11 bases lay in between. As for the donors, each was a healthy bone marrow donor. The receptor's source is a woman in her 30s in good health and CMV-seropositive. The rearrangement joins TRBV10-3 to TRBJ1-1; D gene ambiguous. Sequencing used PBMCs. This chain's CDR3 is CAISSAGDTEAFF. The CDR3 nucleotides read TGTGCCATCAGCTCGGCCGGGGACACTGAAGCTTTCTTT.